What follows are 22 T cell receptor beta chains derived from one specimen sequenced in a study of spatial heterogeneity in lung cancer. Time point noted: sample taken at primary tumor resection. TCRdb re-analysed the 5' RACE reads in MiXCR, keeping a single row per CDR3 protein. The table records around 87,000 distinct CDR3 sequences, approximately 12% of them present only once. Source: PBMCs, taken at surgery. All receptors derive from a male donor with early-stage non-small cell lung cancer.

V gene TRBV28 combines with J gene TRBJ2-5; perhaps TRBD2 as D (6 bases). The CDR3 runs 12 residues. Germline V lookup: CDR1 MDHEN, CDR2 SYDVKM. V was pared by 4 bases and J by 9 bases, with 12 bases between. CDR3 sequence reads: CASSSGLESQYF. The CDR3 DNA follows: TGTGCCAGCAGTTCGGGACTTGAGTCCCAGTACTTC. Complete variable domain (other parts from reference TRBV28 and TRBJ2-5): DVKVTQSSRYLVKRTGEKVFLECVQDMDHENMFWYRQDPGLGLRLIYFSYDVKMKEKGDIPEGYSVSREKKERFSLILESASTNQTSMYLCASSSGLESQYFGPGTRLLVL.

This clonotype was counted between two and nine times. The V and J genes are TRBV29-1 and TRBJ1-2; no firm D call. Germline values: CDR1 SQVTM, CDR2 ANQGSEA. CDR3 length: 11 amino acids. V lost 4 bases and J 6 bases, leaving 9 bases between the germline ends. The CDR3 DNA follows: TGCAGCGTTGGTCTTGCGAATGGCTACACCTTC. It encodes CSVGLANGYTF.

This rearrangement joins TRBV5-4 to TRBJ2-5; the match to TRBD1 covers 8 bases. Germline CDR1 SGHNT, CDR2 YYREEE (reference sequence). CDR3 length equals 15 residues. Trimming cost V 3 bases and J 1 base; bases outside gene matches: 5. CDR3: CASSSQGAVQETQYF. The CDR3 DNA reads as TGTGCCAGCAGCTCCCAGGGGGCGGTCCAAGAGACCCAGTACTTC.

CDR3: CASKQYLNTGELFF. The CDR3 region has the DNA TGTGCCAGCAAACAGTATCTGAACACCGGGGAGCTGTTTTTT. This chain links TRBV2 with TRBJ2-2; no reliable D call. The CDR3 covers 14 residues. Looked up from germline, CDR1 is SNHLY and CDR2 is FYNNEI. V was clipped by 7 bases and J by 1 base, with 10 bases between them.

The V call is TRBV5-4, the J call TRBJ2-5, with D possibly matching TRBD2 (7 bases). Per the germline V gene, CDR1 is SGHNT and CDR2 is YYREEE (reference sequence). V was clipped by 1 base and J by 4 bases, with 11 bases between them. The CDR3 has 14 amino acids. DNA of the CDR3: TGTGCCAGCAGCTTGTGGGGGGGCTCAGAGACCCAGTACTTC. It codes for CASSLWGGSETQYF.

This clonotype was counted only a few times. The chain employs TRBV5-5 and TRBJ2-3, with D possibly matching TRBD1 (7 bases). Trimming removed 3 bases at V and 2 bases at J, with 13 bases between. Germline-derived CDR1 and CDR2 are SGHKS and YYEKEE (reference sequence). The CDR3 is 15 residues long. This chain's CDR3 is CASSYPRGDTDTQYF. CDR3 sequence (DNA): TGTGCCAGCAGCTATCCCAGGGGGGACACAGATACGCAGTATTTT.

This sequence joins TRBV24-1 and TRBJ1-2; D ambiguous. Germline-derived CDR1 and CDR2 are KGHDR and SFDVKD. This CDR3 is built from 12 residues. Trimming left V 2 bases short and J 9 bases short, with 9 bases between. The chain's CDR3 is CATSDSRESYTF. In DNA form, the CDR3 reads TGTGCCACCAGTGATTCAAGGGAGAGCTACACCTTC.

The table lists this clonotype with a few counts. The V call is TRBV12-3 or TRBV12-4, the J call TRBJ1-1, with 8 bases identical to TRBD1. This CDR3 contains 15 residues. With V trimmed by 4 bases and J by 0 bases, 4 bases remained unmatched. DNA for the CDR3: TGTGCCAGCAGTTCCAGGACAGGGCTGAACACTGAAGCTTTCTTT. It codes for CASSSRTGLNTEAFF.

This clonotype was seen a few times. The chain is built from TRBV2 and TRBJ2-3, with a weak D call TRBD1 (6 bases). This CDR3 comprises 14 residues. From germline, CDR1 is SNHLY and CDR2 FYNNEI. The V end lost 4 bases, the J end lost 6 bases, and 14 bases lay between the germline ends. The CDR3 region is CASSVGQPFDTQYF. CDR3 nucleotides: TGTGCCAGCAGTGTAGGACAGCCATTCGATACGCAGTATTTT.

This clonotype occurred many times. This chain links TRBV28 with TRBJ1-2, with D possibly matching TRBD1 (6 bases). The CDR3 contains 11 residues. The germline V and J ends were trimmed by 7 bases and 7 bases, with 10 bases remaining between them. Germline V gene sequence: CDR1 MDHEN, CDR2 SYDVKM. The CDR3 region is CASMGALGYTF. The CDR3 bases are TGTGCCAGCATGGGGGCCCTTGGCTACACCTTC.

This rearrangement joins TRBV20-1 to TRBJ2-3; no clear D. Germline V gives CDR1 DFQATT, CDR2 SNEGSKA (reference sequence). Trimming shortened V by 7 bases and J by 5 bases, and 13 bases separated the two germline ends. The CDR3 is 12 amino acids. The CDR3 here is CSVEVVGDTQYF. CDR3 coding DNA: TGCAGTGTTGAGGTGGTGGGAGATACGCAGTATTTT.

This clonotype has only a few counts. The chain employs TRBV7-3 and TRBJ2-1, with 9 bases aligning to TRBD1. V trimming: 3 bases; J trimming: 3 bases; junction bases outside the gene matches: 3. CDR3 length: 15 residues. CDR1 and CDR2 (germline): SGHTA, FQGTGA. The DNA of the CDR3 is TGTGCCAGCAGCTTCGGGACAGGGCGCTACAATGAGCAGTTCTTC. It translates to CASSFGTGRYNEQFF.

The table lists this clonotype with a few counts. The V gene is TRBV12-3 or TRBV12-4, the J gene TRBJ2-6; D remains unclear. CDR3 length: 15 amino acids. Trimming cost V 2 bases and J 4 bases, with 9 bases left between them. DNA for the CDR3: TGTGCCAGCAGTTTAACAGCCGCCGGGGCCAACGTCCTGACTTTC. Amino acids: CASSLTAAGANVLTF.

The chain employs TRBV20-1 and TRBJ1-5; tentatively, D is TRBD1 (6 bases). V dropped 6 bases and J dropped 1 base, with 16 bases sitting between them. The germline CDR1 and CDR2 sequences are DFQATT and SNEGSKA (reference sequence). This CDR3 is built from 15 residues. The CDR3 DNA sequence: TGCAGTGCCCCATCCGGGGGGCGAAGCAATCAGCCCCAGCATTTT. This gives the protein CSAPSGGRSNQPQHF.

This clonotype was seen at least ten times. The chain links TRBV10-1 to TRBJ1-2; D is ambiguous. There are 13 residues in the CDR3. The germline gives CDR1 WNHNN, CDR2 SYGVQD (reference sequence). The germline V and J ends were trimmed by 3 bases and 8 bases, with 13 bases remaining between them. The CDR3, as DNA: TGCGCCAGCAGTGAAGACCGCGAGCAAGGCTACACCTTC. Protein: CASSEDREQGYTF.

The chain employs TRBV29-1 and TRBJ2-1; no clear D. Germline CDR1 is SQVTM and CDR2 is ANQGSEA. The CDR3 runs to 11 residues. V was cut by 6 bases and J by 4 bases, with 7 bases left in between. The CDR3 region is CSVDPYNEQFF. DNA of the CDR3: TGCAGCGTGGACCCTTACAATGAGCAGTTCTTC.

There are many counts of this clonotype. The gene calls are TRBV6-2 or TRBV6-3 and TRBJ1-1; D is unclear. V lost 6 bases, J lost 0 bases, and 17 bases lay in between. Per germline, CDR1 MNHEY and CDR2 SVGEGT. The length of the CDR3 is 16 residues. CDR3 protein: CASSLTPRIMNTEAFF. DNA of the CDR3: TGTGCCAGCAGCCTTACGCCCCGAATCATGAACACTGAAGCTTTCTTT.

This clonotype came up many times. The chain couples TRBV11-2 to TRBJ2-5; D unresolved. Germline lookup yields CDR1 SGHAT and CDR2 FQNNGV. The V and J ends lost 5 bases and 1 base respectively, with 14 bases between them. The CDR3 loop spans 15 amino acids. In nucleotides, the CDR3 is TGTGCCAGCAGCCATCGGATAGGGATCCAAGAGACCCAGTACTTC. This codes for CASSHRIGIQETQYF.

The table lists this clonotype with many counts. The chain has TRBV6-5 and TRBJ1-5; 7 nucleotides agree with TRBD1. V dropped 6 bases and J dropped 1; count of bases not matched to a gene: 6. CDR1 MNHEY and CDR2 SVGAGI come from the germline V gene. The CDR3 length is 15 residues. The CDR3 protein is CASSSGGGSNQPQHF. In nucleotides, the CDR3 is TGTGCCAGCAGCTCCGGAGGGGGCAGCAATCAGCCCCAGCATTTT.

The rearrangement links TRBV21-1 to TRBJ2-7; the tabulated D call, TRBD1, remains unverified against the DNA. TRBV21-1 corresponds to a pseudogene. The CDR3 totals 14 residues. The CDR3 is CASLGGPPVVEQYF. The CDR3 bases are TGTGCCAGCCTAGGGGGGCCCCCCGTCGTCGAGCAGTACTTC.

The chain has TRBV12-3 or TRBV12-4 and TRBJ2-1; either TRBD1 or TRBD2 may supply D (5 bases each). V was pared by 9 bases and J by 4 bases, with 19 bases between. The CDR3 contains 15 residues. Here the CDR3 DNA reads TGTGCCAGTAGGTCCCGTGGGGGTACGTACAATGAGCAGTTCTTC. This encodes CASRSRGGTYNEQFF.

This clonotype appeared a few times. The chain carries TRBV25-1 and TRBJ1-1; a weak D match, TRBD1 (5 bases). The germline V gene has CDR1 MGHDK and CDR2 SYGVNS. The CDR3 is 15 amino acids. The V end lost 6 bases, the J end lost 2 bases, and 16 bases lay between the germline ends. CDR3 coding DNA: TGTGCCAGCAGCCCCCTTGGGGCCCTTAACACTGAAGCTTTCTTT. It yields the protein CASSPLGALNTEAFF.